The T cell receptor (beta chain) under discussion was sequenced for a study of OX40 agonist ivuxolimab in advanced cancers. The table came from immunoSEQ multiplex PCR; TCRdb's copy has only in-frame clones and leaves some out. Among tens of thousands of clones listed, about 87% were seen once. Germline V gene lookup returns CDR1 MNHNY and CDR2 SVGAGI (reference sequence). CDR3 length: 14 amino acids. V shed 0 bases and J shed 6 bases, with 11 bases lying between them. The specimen was CD4+ or CD8+ T cells sorted from blood, collected in a trial of the OX40 agonist ivuxolimab. This TCR was sampled from an adult with an advanced solid tumor such as melanoma, head and neck, liver or kidney cancer. The rearrangement joins TRBV6-6 to TRBJ1-2; possibly TRBD1 for D (5 bases). The CDR3 region has the DNA TGTGCCAGCAGTTACTCCGGCGGGGGGGATGGCTACACCTTC. Encoded protein: CASSYSGGGDGYTF.